Presented here are 22 T cell receptor beta chains from one specimen sequenced in a study of cytomegalovirus exposure and HLA in healthy donors. Produced via immunoSEQ multiplex PCR; TCRdb's table is partial and in-frame only. The sample comprises fewer than 120,000 clones, around 90% of which are singletons, and around 2% rests with the top ten. Sequenced material: PBMCs. These receptors all stem from a young woman in good health and CMV-seronegative.

The chain links TRBV6-5 to TRBJ2-7, with 7 nucleotides matching TRBD1. J was trimmed by 6 bases and V by 6 bases; bases with no gene match: 5. This CDR3 region has 12 residues. CDR1 is MNHEY, CDR2 SVGAGI, per germline. In DNA, the CDR3 is TGTGCCAGCAGAGACAGGGCTAGCGAGCAGTACTTC. It is translated as CASRDRASEQYF.

The V gene is TRBV6-5, the J gene TRBJ1-5; D call uncertain. CDR3 length equals 15 residues. Trimming removed 0 bases from V and 8 bases from J, with 14 bases in between. In germline, CDR1 is MNHEY, CDR2 SVGAGI. CDR3: CASSYSRGRGEPQHF. The CDR3 nucleotides read TGTGCCAGCAGTTACTCGAGAGGAAGAGGCGAGCCCCAGCATTTT.

The V and J genes are TRBV30 and TRBJ1-2; 7 nucleotides align to TRBD1. CDR3 length: 15 amino acids. Germline V gives CDR1 GTSNPN, CDR2 SVGIG (reference sequence). J lost 2 bases, V lost 1 base, and 7 bases had no gene match. The CDR3 spells CAWSGIRDSNYGYTF. For the CDR3, the DNA is TGTGCCTGGAGTGGGATCCGGGACAGCAACTATGGCTACACCTTC.

This chain uses TRBV9 with TRBJ2-2; D possibly corresponds to TRBD2 (6 bases). The germline V and J ends were trimmed by 0 bases and 5 bases, with 14 bases remaining between them. The CDR3 covers 16 residues. Germline CDR1 reads SGDLS; CDR2 reads YYNGEE. The CDR3 here is CASSVGPREFTGELFF. The CDR3 DNA reads TGTGCCAGCAGCGTAGGACCGCGGGAATTTACCGGGGAGCTGTTTTTT.

V is TRBV15 and J is TRBJ2-3; TRBD1 aligns across 7 bases. Germline assignment: CDR1 LNHNV and CDR2 YYDKDF (reference sequence). The ends lost 5 bases at V and 5 bases at J; junction bases unmatched: 10. This CDR3 has 15 amino acids. In nucleotides, the CDR3 is TGTGCCACCAGCCCACGACAGGGAAGGATAGATACGCAGTATTTT. It yields the protein CATSPRQGRIDTQYF. Based on the CDR3 plus reference TRBV15 and TRBJ2-3, the full variable domain is DAMVIQNPRYQVTQFGKPVTLSCSQTLNHNVMYWYQQKSSQAPKLLFHYYDKDFNNEADTPDNFQSRRPNTSFCFLDIRSPGLGDTAMYLCATSPRQGRIDTQYFGPGTRLTVL.

The CDR3, as DNA: TGTGCCAGCAGTCCGGGGACGGGGGGGGAGCAGTACTTC. Translating it yields CASSPGTGGEQYF. V is TRBV27 and J is TRBJ2-7; 8 bases agree with TRBD2. J was trimmed by 7 bases and V by 5 bases; bases with no gene match: 7. The germline V gene has CDR1 MNHEY and CDR2 SMNVEV (reference sequence). CDR3 length: 13 amino acids.

This clone was seen once. V is TRBV7-2 and J is TRBJ2-3; 10 positions agree with TRBD2. Germline V gives CDR1 SGHTA, CDR2 FQGNSA. The CDR3 sequence is 16 residues long. V lost 3 bases, J lost 4 bases, and 7 bases stayed unmatched. CDR3 in amino acids: CASSLNSGRTSDTQYF. The CDR3 DNA is TGTGCCAGCAGCTTGAATAGCGGGAGGACGTCAGATACGCAGTATTTT.

V is TRBV11-2 and J is TRBJ1-1; TRBD1 matches 8 bases. This CDR3 is 14 amino acids long. The V segment lost 5 bases and the J segment 2 bases; nucleotides outside the gene matches: 4. Per the germline V gene, CDR1 is SGHAT and CDR2 is FQNNGV. Here the CDR3 DNA reads TGTGCCAGCAGCCTGGGACAGGCCAACACTGAAGCTTTCTTT. Translated, it gives CASSLGQANTEAFF. Using reference TRBV11-2 and TRBJ1-1 for the parts outside the CDR3, the full variable domain is EAGVAQSPRYKIIEKRQSVAFWCNPISGHATLYWYQQILGQGPKLLIQFQNNGVVDDSQLPKDRFSAERLKGVDSTLKIQPAKLEDSAVYLCASSLGQANTEAFFGQGTRLTVV.

This rearrangement joins TRBV18 to TRBJ1-2; TRBD1 matches at 7 bases. CDR1 and CDR2 from the germline V gene are KGHSH and LQKENI. The trim removed 3 bases at V and 4 bases at J, leaving 5 bases unmatched. The CDR3 covers 14 residues. The CDR3 sequence: CASSPSTGPYGYTF. The CDR3 bases are TGTGCCAGCTCACCCTCGACAGGGCCCTATGGCTACACCTTC.

This clone has just a few counts. The chain has TRBV6-1 and TRBJ1-5, with D hard to call. Germline-derived CDR1 and CDR2 are MNHNS and SASEGT. V lost 7 bases, J lost 4 bases, and 11 bases lay in between. The CDR3 consists of 13 residues. The CDR3 DNA follows: TGTGCCAGCATTAGGACGGGGAATCAGCCCCAGCATTTT. Translation gives CASIRTGNQPQHF.

V is TRBV10-2 and J is TRBJ2-5, with TRBD2 matching 15 bases. The ends lost 4 bases at V and 5 bases at J; junction bases unmatched: 5. Germline V gene sequence: CDR1 WSHSY, CDR2 SAAADI. The length of the CDR3 is 16 residues. The CDR3 coding sequence is TGCGCCAGCAGTGCGGGACTAGCGGGGGGAAGGGAGACCCAGTACTTC. This codes for CASSAGLAGGRETQYF.

J is TRBJ2-5 and V is TRBV19, with a tentative D call TRBD2 (5 bases). The CDR3 has 15 residues. V was cut by 3 bases and J by 4 bases, with 15 bases left in between. The germline V gene encodes CDR1 LNHDA and CDR2 SQIVND (reference sequence). The CDR3 sequence is CASSIPGGRVETQYF. Here the CDR3 DNA reads TGTGCCAGTAGTATCCCCGGAGGAAGGGTAGAGACCCAGTACTTC.

This chain uses TRBV4-1 with TRBJ2-7, with 16 bases fitting TRBD2. Unmatched junction bases numbered 3, after V lost 1 base and J lost 9 bases. The CDR3 covers 15 residues. Germline V gene sequence: CDR1 MGHRA, CDR2 YSYEKL. Here the CDR3 DNA reads TGCGCCAGCAGCCAAGTAGGGACTAGCGGGAGGGTGCAGTACTTC. Translated, it gives CASSQVGTSGRVQYF.

This chain links TRBV5-5 with TRBJ2-6; weak D call: TRBD1 (5 bases). In germline, CDR1 is SGHKS, CDR2 YYEKEE (reference sequence). V was trimmed by 0 bases and J by 4 bases, leaving 14 bases between them. The CDR3 has 17 residues. CDR3 amino acids: CASSLAAARVGANVLTF. The CDR3 coding sequence is TGTGCCAGCAGCTTGGCGGCCGCCAGGGTCGGGGCCAACGTCCTGACTTTC.

The genes are TRBV18 and TRBJ1-2; TRBD1 is a possible D gene (6 bases). Germline CDR1 reads KGHSH; CDR2 reads LQKENI. The V end lost 2 bases, the J end lost 3 bases, and 16 bases lay between the germline ends. The CDR3 is 16 residues long. The CDR3 nucleotides read TGTGCCAGCTCACCATCACAGGGATTGGGAGACTATGGCTACACCTTC. Its protein product is CASSPSQGLGDYGYTF.

The chain links TRBV7-8 to TRBJ1-5, with a weak D call TRBD1 (6 bases). Deletions cut 5 bases from V and 5 bases from J, with 16 bases between. CDR1 SGHVS and CDR2 FQNEAQ come from the germline V gene. The CDR3 extends over 15 amino acids. The CDR3 sequence is CASSPGGGLYQPQHF. CDR3 DNA: TGTGCCAGCAGCCCCGGGGGGGGGCTGTATCAGCCCCAGCATTTT.

The chain uses TRBV4-3 and TRBJ2-3, with a tentative D call TRBD2 (5 bases). Germline CDR1 LGHNA, CDR2 YSLEER. The CDR3 length is 18 residues. The V and J ends lost 1 base and 0 bases respectively, with 17 bases between them. The CDR3 loop is CASSQVQRYDTSTDTQYF. DNA of the CDR3: TGCGCCAGCAGCCAAGTCCAGCGGTACGATACTAGCACAGATACGCAGTATTTT.

This chain connects TRBV7-9 to TRBJ1-5, with TRBD1 identical over 7 bases. The J segment lost 0 bases and the V segment lost 5 bases, leaving 4 bases of the junction unmatched. Germline CDR1 is SEHNR and CDR2 is FQNEAQ (reference sequence). The CDR3 covers 15 residues. The CDR3 region is CASSPGQISNQPQHF. CDR3 coding DNA: TGTGCCAGCAGCCCGGGACAGATTAGCAATCAGCCCCAGCATTTT.

This clone was observed once. The rearrangement links TRBV7-2 to TRBJ2-7, with 7 bases identical to TRBD2. Per germline, CDR1 SGHTA and CDR2 FQGNSA. There are 13 residues in the CDR3. J lost 11 bases, V lost 2 bases, and 9 bases had no gene match. The CDR3 DNA follows: TGTGCCAGCAGCTTATTCAACCGGGGGGTAAAGTACTTC. This encodes CASSLFNRGVKYF.

This clone was detected only once. V usage is TRBV5-1 and J usage is TRBJ2-5, with D possibly being TRBD1 (6 bases). CDR3 size: 15 residues. Trimming shortened V by 0 bases and J by 5 bases, and 14 bases separated the two germline ends. CDR1 and CDR2 (germline): SGHRS, YFSETQ. CDR3 bases: TGCGCCAGCAGCTTGGTAGGGGGTCAAGGGGAGACCCAGTACTTC. It encodes CASSLVGGQGETQYF.

This chain links TRBV4-1 with TRBJ1-6, with a possible D match to TRBD1 (6 bases). The ends were cut back, 8 bases at V and 0 bases at J, with 8 bases in the middle. Germline CDR1 reads MGHRA; CDR2 reads YSYEKL. CDR3 length: 14 residues. The chain's CDR3 is CASQQGSYNSPLHF. CDR3 sequence (DNA): TGCGCCAGCCAACAGGGCTCCTATAATTCACCCCTCCACTTT.

The chain recombines TRBV9 with TRBJ1-3; D call uncertain. Per the germline V gene, CDR1 is SGDLS and CDR2 is YYNGEE. Trimming removed 4 bases at V and 2 bases at J, with 13 bases between. This CDR3 has 15 amino acids. CDR3 nucleotide sequence: TGTGCCAGCAGCACTCTGCGGGATCCTGGAAACACCATATATTTT. Amino acid sequence: CASSTLRDPGNTIYF.